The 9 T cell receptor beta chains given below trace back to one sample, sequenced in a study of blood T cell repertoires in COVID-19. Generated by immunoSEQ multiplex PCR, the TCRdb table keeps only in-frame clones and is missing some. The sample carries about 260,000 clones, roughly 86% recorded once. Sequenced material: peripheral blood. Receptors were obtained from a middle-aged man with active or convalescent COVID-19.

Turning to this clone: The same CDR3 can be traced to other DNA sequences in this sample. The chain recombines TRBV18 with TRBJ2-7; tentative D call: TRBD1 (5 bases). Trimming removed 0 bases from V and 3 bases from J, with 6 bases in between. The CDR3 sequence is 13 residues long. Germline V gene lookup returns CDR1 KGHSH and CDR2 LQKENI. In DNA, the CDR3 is TGTGCCAGCTCACCACCCCAGGGCTACGAGCAGTACTTC. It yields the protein CASSPPQGYEQYF.

As DNA, the CDR3 is TGTGCCAGCAGCCACCCGGGACAGAGCACAGATACGCAGTATTTT. Protein: CASSHPGQSTDTQYF. The chain has TRBV7-9 and TRBJ2-3, with 7 bases lining up with TRBD1. Germline values: CDR1 SEHNR, CDR2 FQNEAQ (reference sequence). The CDR3 spans 15 residues. The V segment lost 5 bases and the J segment 0 bases; nucleotides outside the gene matches: 5. Full variable domain (missing parts from reference TRBV7-9 and TRBJ2-3): DTGVSQNPRHKITKRGQNVTFRCDPISEHNRLYWYRQTLGQGPEFLTYFQNEAQLEKSRLLSDRFSAERPKGSFSTLEIQRTEQGDSAMYLCASSHPGQSTDTQYFGPGTRLTVL.

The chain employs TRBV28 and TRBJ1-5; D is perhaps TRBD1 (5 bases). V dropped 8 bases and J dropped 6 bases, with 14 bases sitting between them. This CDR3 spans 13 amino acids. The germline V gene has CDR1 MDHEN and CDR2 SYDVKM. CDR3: CASVKGQGQPQHF. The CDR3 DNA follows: TGTGCCAGCGTCAAAGGGCAGGGTCAGCCCCAGCATTTT.

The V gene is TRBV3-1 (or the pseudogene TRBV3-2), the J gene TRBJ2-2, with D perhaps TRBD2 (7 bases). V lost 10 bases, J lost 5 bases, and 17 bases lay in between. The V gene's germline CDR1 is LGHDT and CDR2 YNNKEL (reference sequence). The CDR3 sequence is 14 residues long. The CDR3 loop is CATTGGGETGELFF. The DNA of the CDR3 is TGTGCCACGACGGGGGGCGGCGAGACCGGGGAGCTGTTTTTT.

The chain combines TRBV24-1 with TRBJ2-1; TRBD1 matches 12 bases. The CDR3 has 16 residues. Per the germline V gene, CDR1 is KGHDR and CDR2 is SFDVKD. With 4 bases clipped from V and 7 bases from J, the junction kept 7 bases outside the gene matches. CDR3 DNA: TGTGCCACCAGTGAAACCGGGACAGGGGGCCGGAATGAGCAGTTCTTC. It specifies CATSETGTGGRNEQFF.

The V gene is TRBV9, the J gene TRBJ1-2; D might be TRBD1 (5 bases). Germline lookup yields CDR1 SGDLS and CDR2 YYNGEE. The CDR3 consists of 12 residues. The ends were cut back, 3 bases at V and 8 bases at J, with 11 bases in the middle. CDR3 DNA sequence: TGTGCCAGCAGCGGGGGAGGGGACGGCTACACCTTC. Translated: CASSGGGDGYTF. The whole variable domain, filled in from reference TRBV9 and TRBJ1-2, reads DSGVTQTPKHLITATGQRVTLRCSPRSGDLSVYWYQQSLDQGLQFLIQYYNGEERAKGNILERFSAQQFPDLHSELNLSSLELGDSALYFCASSGGGDGYTFGSGTRLTVV.

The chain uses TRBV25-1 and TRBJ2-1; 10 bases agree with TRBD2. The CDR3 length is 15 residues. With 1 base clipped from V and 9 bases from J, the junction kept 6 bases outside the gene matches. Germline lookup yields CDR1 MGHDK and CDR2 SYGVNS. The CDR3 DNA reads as TGTGCCAGCAGTGAATCGACTAGCGGGTTGGGTGAGCAGTTCTTC. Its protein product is CASSESTSGLGEQFF.

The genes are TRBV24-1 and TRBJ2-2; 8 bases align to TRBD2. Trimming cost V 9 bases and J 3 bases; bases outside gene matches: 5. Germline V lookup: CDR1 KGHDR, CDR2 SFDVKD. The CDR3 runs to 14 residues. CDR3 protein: CATCPAGDTGELFF. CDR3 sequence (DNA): TGTGCCACCTGTCCAGCGGGAGACACCGGGGAGCTGTTTTTT.

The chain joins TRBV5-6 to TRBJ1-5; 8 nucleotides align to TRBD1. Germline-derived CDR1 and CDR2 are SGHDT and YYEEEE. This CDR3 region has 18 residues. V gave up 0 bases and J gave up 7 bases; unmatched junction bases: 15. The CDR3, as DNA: TGTGCCAGCAGCTTGGCCCTTTTAACCGGACAGGGCTCCCAGCCCCAGCATTTT. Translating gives CASSLALLTGQGSQPQHF.